This T cell receptor beta chain was captured by sequencing in a study of T-cell memory formation after mild COVID-19. This CDR3 contains 17 residues. Trimming at V came to 0 bases and at J to 8 bases, leaving 11 bases not matched to a gene. Germline V CDR1 and CDR2: MNHEY, SVGAGI. TCRdb analysed the 5' RACE reads with MiXCR anew, one entry per CDR3 protein. The repertoire holds approximately 200,000 distinct CDR3 sequences, with 16% as singletons. The chain is built from TRBV6-5 and TRBJ1-2; 11 nucleotides match TRBD1. Sample: PBMCs or a T cell subset sorted from them (not recorded which). The TCR comes from an adult woman who had mild COVID-19 (a few samples of this study predate the infection). Cell type and time point are not known. The CDR3 DNA follows: TGTGCCAGCAGTTACTCCAACCGGGACAGGGGGTTTGGAGGCTACACCTTC. It specifies CASSYSNRDRGFGGYTF.